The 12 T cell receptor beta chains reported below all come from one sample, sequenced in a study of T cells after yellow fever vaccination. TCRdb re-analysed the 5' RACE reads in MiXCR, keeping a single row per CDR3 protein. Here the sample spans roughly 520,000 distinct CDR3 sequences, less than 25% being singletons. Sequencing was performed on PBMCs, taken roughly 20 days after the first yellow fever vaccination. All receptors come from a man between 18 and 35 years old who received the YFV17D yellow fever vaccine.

The CDR3: CASSARTQGTEAFF. The CDR3 region has the DNA TGTGCCAGCTCAGCCAGAACACAGGGGACTGAAGCTTTCTTT. The chain carries TRBV18 and TRBJ1-1, with 7 bases aligning to TRBD1. V shed 5 bases, J shed 5 bases, and the junction held 8 bases outside the gene matches. Germline values: CDR1 KGHSH, CDR2 LQKENI. The CDR3 is 14 residues long.

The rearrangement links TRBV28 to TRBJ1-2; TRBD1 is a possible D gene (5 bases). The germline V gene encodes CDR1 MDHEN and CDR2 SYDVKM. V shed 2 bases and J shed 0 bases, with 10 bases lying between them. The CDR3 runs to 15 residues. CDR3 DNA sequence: TGTGCCAGCAGTTTAGTTGGCAGGGCTAACTATGGCTACACCTTC. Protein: CASSLVGRANYGYTF.

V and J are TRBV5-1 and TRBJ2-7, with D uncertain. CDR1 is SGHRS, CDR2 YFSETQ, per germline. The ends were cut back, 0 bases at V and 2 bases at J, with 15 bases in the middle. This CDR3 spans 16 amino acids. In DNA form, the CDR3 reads TGCGCCAGCAGCTTGGGGACGGGCGGTAGGGCCTACGAGCAGTACGTC. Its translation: CASSLGTGGRAYEQYV.

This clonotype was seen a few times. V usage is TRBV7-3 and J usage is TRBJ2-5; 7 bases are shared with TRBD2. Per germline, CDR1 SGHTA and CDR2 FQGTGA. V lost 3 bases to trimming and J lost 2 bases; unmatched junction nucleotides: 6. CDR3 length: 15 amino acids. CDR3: CASSFSGSTQETQYF. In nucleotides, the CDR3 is TGTGCCAGCAGCTTTAGCGGGTCTACTCAAGAGACCCAGTACTTC.

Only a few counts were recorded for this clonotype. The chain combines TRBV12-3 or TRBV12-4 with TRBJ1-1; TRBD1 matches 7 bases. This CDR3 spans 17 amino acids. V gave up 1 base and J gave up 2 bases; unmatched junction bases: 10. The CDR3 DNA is TGTGCCAGCAGTTTAGTCTCGGGGTACAGGGGTAACACTGAAGCTTTCTTT. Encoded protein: CASSLVSGYRGNTEAFF.

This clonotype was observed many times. In DNA, the CDR3 is TGTGCCAGCAGTTTGCAGGGGGCGGGATGGGATACGCAGTATTTT. Translation: CASSLQGAGWDTQYF. This sequence joins TRBV28 and TRBJ2-3, with 8 bases lining up with TRBD1. Germline CDR1 is MDHEN and CDR2 is SYDVKM. J gave up 6 bases and V 3 bases, and 8 bases lay outside the gene matches. The CDR3 spans 15 residues.

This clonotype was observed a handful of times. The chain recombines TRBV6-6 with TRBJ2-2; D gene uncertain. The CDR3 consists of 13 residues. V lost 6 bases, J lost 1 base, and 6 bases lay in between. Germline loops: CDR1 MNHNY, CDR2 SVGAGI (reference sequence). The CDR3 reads CASRWVNTGELFF. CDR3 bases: TGTGCCAGCAGATGGGTGAACACCGGGGAGCTGTTTTTT.

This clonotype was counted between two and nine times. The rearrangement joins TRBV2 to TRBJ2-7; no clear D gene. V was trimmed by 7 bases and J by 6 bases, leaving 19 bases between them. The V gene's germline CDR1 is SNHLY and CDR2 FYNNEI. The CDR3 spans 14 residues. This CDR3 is CASKETFLIPEQYV. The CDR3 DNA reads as TGTGCCAGCAAAGAAACATTTCTGATCCCCGAGCAGTACGTC.

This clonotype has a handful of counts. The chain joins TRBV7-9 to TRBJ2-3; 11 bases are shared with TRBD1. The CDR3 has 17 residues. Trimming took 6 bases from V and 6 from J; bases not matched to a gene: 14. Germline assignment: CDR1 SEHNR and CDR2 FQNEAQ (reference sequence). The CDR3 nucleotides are TGTGCCAGCAGTCCGACCCCGGGACAGGGGGAAAAGGATACGCAGTATTTT. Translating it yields CASSPTPGQGEKDTQYF. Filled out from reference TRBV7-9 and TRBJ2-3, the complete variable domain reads DTGVSQNPRHKITKRGQNVTFRCDPISEHNRLYWYRQTLGQGPEFLTYFQNEAQLEKSRLLSDRFSAERPKGSFSTLEIQRTEQGDSAMYLCASSPTPGQGEKDTQYFGPGTRLTVL.

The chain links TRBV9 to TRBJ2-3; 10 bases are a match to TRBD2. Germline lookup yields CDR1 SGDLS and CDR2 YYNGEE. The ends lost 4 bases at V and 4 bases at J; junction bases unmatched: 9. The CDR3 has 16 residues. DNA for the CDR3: TGTGCCAGCAGCCCCCTTAGGAGCGGGGGGGCAGATACGCAGTATTTT. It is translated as CASSPLRSGGADTQYF. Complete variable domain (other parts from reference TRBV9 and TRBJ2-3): DSGVTQTPKHLITATGQRVTLRCSPRSGDLSVYWYQQSLDQGLQFLIQYYNGEERAKGNILERFSAQQFPDLHSELNLSSLELGDSALYFCASSPLRSGGADTQYFGPGTRLTVL.

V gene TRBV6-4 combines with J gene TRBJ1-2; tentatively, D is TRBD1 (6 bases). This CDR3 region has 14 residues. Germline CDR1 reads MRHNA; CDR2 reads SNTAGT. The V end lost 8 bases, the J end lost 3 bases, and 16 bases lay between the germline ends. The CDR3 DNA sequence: TGTGCCAGCCGGGACACGGGGGAGGACTATGGCTACACCTTC. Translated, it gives CASRDTGEDYGYTF.

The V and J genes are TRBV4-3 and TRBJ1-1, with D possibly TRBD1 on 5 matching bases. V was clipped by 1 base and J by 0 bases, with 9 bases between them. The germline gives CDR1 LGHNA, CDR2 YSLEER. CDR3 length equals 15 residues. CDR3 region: CASSQGGVLNTEAFF. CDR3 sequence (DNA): TGCGCCAGCAGCCAAGGAGGGGTCCTGAACACTGAAGCTTTCTTT.